A single sample is the source of the 8 T cell receptor beta chains below, sequenced in a study of CD4 T cells in relation to SARS-CoV-2 and coronaviruses. The data were produced by immunoSEQ multiplex PCR, yet TCRdb's version contains in-frame clones alone and is incomplete. Seen here are some 42,000 clones, around 87% observed once, and the top ten hold roughly 10%. Sequenced input: memory CD4+ T cells from PBMCs. These TCRs come from an adult with COVID-19.

V is TRBV25-1 and J is TRBJ2-1, with 11 bases that match TRBD2. This CDR3 contains 17 residues. V lost 0 bases, J lost 6 bases, and 7 bases stayed unmatched. Per germline, CDR1 MGHDK and CDR2 SYGVNS. Here the CDR3 reads CASSEYGSGGARNEQFF. CDR3 DNA sequence: TGTGCCAGCAGTGAATATGGTAGCGGGGGGGCCCGCAATGAGCAGTTCTTC.

The chain combines TRBV19 with TRBJ2-7; D uncertain. There are 11 residues in the CDR3. The germline V and J ends were trimmed by 5 bases and 5 bases, with 7 bases remaining between them. Germline V CDR1 and CDR2: LNHDA, SQIVND (reference sequence). The CDR3 coding sequence is TGTGCCAGTAGTGGGCAAAACGAGCAGTACTTC. The encoded protein is CASSGQNEQYF.

A single count supports this clone. The genes are TRBV2 and TRBJ1-5; D is unresolved. V was trimmed by 7 bases and J by 4 bases, leaving 11 bases between them. This CDR3 has 13 residues. Germline CDR1 is SNHLY and CDR2 is FYNNEI. Here the CDR3 reads CASTRTANQPQHF. The CDR3 DNA sequence: TGTGCCAGCACACGGACGGCTAATCAGCCCCAGCATTTT.

The V gene is TRBV5-6, the J gene TRBJ2-5; TRBD2 matches at 8 bases. CDR3 length equals 15 residues. After removal of 2 bases from V and 4 bases from J, the junction contained 7 bases not matched to a gene. The V gene's germline CDR1 is SGHDT and CDR2 YYEEEE. CDR3 loop: CASSLDGGARETQYF. The CDR3 DNA reads TGTGCCAGCAGCTTAGACGGGGGGGCCCGAGAGACCCAGTACTTC. Full variable domain (rest looked up from reference TRBV5-6 and TRBJ2-5): DAGVTQSPTHLIKTRGQQVTLRCSPKSGHDTVSWYQQALGQGPQFIFQYYEEEERQRGNFPDRFSGHQFPNYSSELNVNALLLGDSALYLCASSLDGGARETQYFGPGTRLLVL.

The J gene is TRBJ2-7, the V gene TRBV6-6; tentatively, D is TRBD2 (5 bases). V shed 0 bases and J shed 10 bases, with 13 bases lying between them. This CDR3 region has 13 residues. Germline V lookup: CDR1 MNHNY, CDR2 SVGAGI (reference sequence). This CDR3 reads CASSYSGLLGQYF. The CDR3 DNA reads TGTGCCAGCAGTTACTCTGGACTCCTCGGCCAGTACTTC.

This clone appeared a few times. J is TRBJ2-1 and V is TRBV7-3; 11 bases are a match to TRBD2. V shed 3 bases and J 7 bases; nucleotides not matched to a gene: 2. Per the germline V gene, CDR1 is SGHTA and CDR2 is FQGTGA. This CDR3 region has 14 residues. CDR3 coding DNA: TGTGCCAGCAGCTTCGCTAGCGGGGGGAATGAGCAGTTCTTC. Translating gives CASSFASGGNEQFF.

The rearrangement joins TRBV6-5 to TRBJ1-3; no clear D gene. Germline V gives CDR1 MNHEY, CDR2 SVGAGI. V was trimmed by 6 bases and J by 6 bases, leaving 12 bases between them. The CDR3 is made up of 13 amino acids. The CDR3 nucleotides are TGTGCCAGCAGGTCACCGGGCCTAAACACCATATATTTT. Amino acid sequence: CASRSPGLNTIYF.

The chain uses TRBV19 and TRBJ1-5, with 7 bases matching TRBD1. Germline CDR1 is LNHDA and CDR2 is SQIVND (reference sequence). The CDR3 totals 14 residues. The V segment lost 4 bases and the J segment 5 bases; nucleotides outside the gene matches: 5. The CDR3 loop is CASSKGQLHQPQHF. The CDR3 DNA reads TGTGCCAGTAGTAAGGGACAGCTCCATCAGCCCCAGCATTTT.